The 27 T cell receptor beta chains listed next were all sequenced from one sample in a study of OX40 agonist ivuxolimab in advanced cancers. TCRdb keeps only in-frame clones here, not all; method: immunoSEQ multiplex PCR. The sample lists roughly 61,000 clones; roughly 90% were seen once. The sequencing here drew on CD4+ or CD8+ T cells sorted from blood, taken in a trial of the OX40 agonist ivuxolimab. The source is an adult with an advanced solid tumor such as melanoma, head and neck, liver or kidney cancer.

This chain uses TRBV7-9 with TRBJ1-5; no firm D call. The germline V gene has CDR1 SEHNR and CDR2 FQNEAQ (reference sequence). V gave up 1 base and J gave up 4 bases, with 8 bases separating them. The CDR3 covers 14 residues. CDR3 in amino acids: CASSLGGVNQPQHF. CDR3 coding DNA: TGTGCCAGCAGCTTAGGGGGAGTAAATCAGCCCCAGCATTTT.

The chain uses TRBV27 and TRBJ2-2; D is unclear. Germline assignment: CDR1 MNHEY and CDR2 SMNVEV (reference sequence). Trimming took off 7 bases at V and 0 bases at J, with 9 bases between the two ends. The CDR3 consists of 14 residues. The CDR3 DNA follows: TGTGCCAGCACCCCCATGGCGAACACCGGGGAGCTGTTTTTT. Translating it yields CASTPMANTGELFF.

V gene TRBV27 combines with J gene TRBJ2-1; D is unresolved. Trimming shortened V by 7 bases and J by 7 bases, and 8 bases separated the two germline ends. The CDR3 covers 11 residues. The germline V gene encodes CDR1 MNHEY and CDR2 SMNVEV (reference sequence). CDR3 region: CASTLSNEQFF. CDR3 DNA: TGTGCCAGCACCCTTTCAAATGAGCAGTTCTTC.

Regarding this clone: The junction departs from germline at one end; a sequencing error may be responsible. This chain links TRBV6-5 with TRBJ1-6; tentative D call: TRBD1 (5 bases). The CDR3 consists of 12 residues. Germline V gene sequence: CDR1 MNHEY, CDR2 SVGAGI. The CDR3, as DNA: TGTGCCATCAGTGGGGGGGACTCACCCCTCCACTTT. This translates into CAISGGDSPLHF.

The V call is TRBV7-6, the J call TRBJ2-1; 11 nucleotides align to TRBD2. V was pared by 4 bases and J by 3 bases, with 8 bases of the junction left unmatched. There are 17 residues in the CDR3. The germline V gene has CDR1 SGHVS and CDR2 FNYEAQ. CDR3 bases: TGTGCCAGCAGCTCTACTCGACTAGCGGGGCGCTACAATGAGCAGTTCTTC. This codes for CASSSTRLAGRYNEQFF.

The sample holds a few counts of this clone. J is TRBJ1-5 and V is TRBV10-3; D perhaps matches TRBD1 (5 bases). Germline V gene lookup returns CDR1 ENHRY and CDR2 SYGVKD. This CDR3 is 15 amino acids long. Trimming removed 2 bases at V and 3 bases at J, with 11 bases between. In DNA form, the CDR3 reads TGTGCCATCAGTGAGCTCCAGGGAACCAATCAGCCCCAGCATTTT. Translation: CAISELQGTNQPQHF.

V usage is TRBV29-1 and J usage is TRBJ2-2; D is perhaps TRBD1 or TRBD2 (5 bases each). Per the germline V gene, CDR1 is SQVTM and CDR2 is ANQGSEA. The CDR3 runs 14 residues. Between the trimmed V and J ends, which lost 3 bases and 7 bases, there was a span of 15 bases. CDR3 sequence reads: CSVESEGLGGELFF. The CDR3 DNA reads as TGCAGCGTTGAGTCCGAGGGGTTGGGCGGGGAGCTGTTTTTT.

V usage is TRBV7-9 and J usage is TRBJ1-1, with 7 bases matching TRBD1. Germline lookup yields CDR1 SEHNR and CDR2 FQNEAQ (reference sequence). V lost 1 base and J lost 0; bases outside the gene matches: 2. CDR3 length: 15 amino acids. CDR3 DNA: TGTGCCAGCAGCTTAGAGACAGGGATGAACACTGAAGCTTTCTTT. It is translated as CASSLETGMNTEAFF.

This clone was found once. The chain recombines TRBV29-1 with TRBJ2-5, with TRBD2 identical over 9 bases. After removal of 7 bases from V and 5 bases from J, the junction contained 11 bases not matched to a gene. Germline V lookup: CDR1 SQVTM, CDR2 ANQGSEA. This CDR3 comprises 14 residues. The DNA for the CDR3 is TGCAGCGCCTCCCCGGGGCTAGCGGGGGAGACCCAGTACTTC. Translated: CSASPGLAGETQYF.

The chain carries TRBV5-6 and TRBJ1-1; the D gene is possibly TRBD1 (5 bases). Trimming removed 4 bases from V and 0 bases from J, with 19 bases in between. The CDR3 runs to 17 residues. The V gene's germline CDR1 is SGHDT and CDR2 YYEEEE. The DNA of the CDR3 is TGTGCCAGCAGCCTACGACCGGGACTCCATCTGAACACTGAAGCTTTCTTT. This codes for CASSLRPGLHLNTEAFF.

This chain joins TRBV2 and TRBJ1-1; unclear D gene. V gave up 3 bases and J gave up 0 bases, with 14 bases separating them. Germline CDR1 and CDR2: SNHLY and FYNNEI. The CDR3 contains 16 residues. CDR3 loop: CASSDKIREVNTEAFF. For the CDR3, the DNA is TGTGCCAGCAGTGACAAGATAAGGGAGGTGAACACTGAAGCTTTCTTT. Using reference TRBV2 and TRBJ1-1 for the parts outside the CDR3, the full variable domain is EPEVTQTPSHQVTQMGQEVILRCVPISNHLYFYWYRQILGQKVEFLVSFYNNEISEKSEIFDDQFSVERPDGSNFTLKIRSTKLEDSAMYFCASSDKIREVNTEAFFGQGTRLTVV.

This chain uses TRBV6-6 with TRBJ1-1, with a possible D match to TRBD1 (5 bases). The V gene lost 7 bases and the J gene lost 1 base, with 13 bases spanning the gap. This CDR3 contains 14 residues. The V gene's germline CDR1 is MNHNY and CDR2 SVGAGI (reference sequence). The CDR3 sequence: CASIPLGENTEAFF. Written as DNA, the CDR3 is TGTGCCAGCATTCCATTGGGGGAGAACACTGAAGCTTTCTTT.

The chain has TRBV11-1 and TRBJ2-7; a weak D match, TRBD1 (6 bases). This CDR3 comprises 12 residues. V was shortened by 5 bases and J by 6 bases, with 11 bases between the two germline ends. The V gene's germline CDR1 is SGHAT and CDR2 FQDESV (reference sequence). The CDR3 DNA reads TGTGCCAGCAGCCAAGGGGGTGCCGAGCAGTACTTC. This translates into CASSQGGAEQYF.

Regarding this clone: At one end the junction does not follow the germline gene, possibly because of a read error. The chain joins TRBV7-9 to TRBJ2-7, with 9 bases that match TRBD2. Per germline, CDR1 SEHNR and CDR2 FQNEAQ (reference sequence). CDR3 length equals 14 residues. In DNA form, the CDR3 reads TGTGCCAGCAGCCTAGCGGGGAGCTCCTACGAGCAGTACTTC. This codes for CASSLAGSSYEQYF.

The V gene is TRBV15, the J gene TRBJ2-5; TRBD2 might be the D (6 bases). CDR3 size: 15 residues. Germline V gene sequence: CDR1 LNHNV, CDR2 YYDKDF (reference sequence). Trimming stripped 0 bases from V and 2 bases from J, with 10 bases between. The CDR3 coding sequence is TGTGCCACCAGCAGAGAGCGGGGAGGACAAGAGACCCAGTACTTC. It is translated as CATSRERGGQETQYF.

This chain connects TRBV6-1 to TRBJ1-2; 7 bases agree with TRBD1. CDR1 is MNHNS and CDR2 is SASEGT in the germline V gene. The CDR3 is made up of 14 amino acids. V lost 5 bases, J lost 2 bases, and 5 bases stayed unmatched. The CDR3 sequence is CASSSSGQNYGYTF. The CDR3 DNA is TGTGCCAGCAGTTCATCGGGACAGAACTATGGCTACACCTTC.

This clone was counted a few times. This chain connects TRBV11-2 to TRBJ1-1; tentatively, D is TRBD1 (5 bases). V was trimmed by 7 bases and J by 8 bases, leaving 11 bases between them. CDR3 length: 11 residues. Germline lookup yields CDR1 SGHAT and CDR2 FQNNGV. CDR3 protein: CASNLRGEAFF. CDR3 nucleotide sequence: TGTGCCAGCAACCTACGGGGGGAAGCTTTCTTT. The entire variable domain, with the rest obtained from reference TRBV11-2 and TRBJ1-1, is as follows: EAGVAQSPRYKIIEKRQSVAFWCNPISGHATLYWYQQILGQGPKLLIQFQNNGVVDDSQLPKDRFSAERLKGVDSTLKIQPAKLEDSAVYLCASNLRGEAFFGQGTRLTVV.

The CDR3 is CASSDGGLAIYEQYF. As DNA, the CDR3 is TGTGCCAGCAGTGATGGGGGACTAGCGATCTACGAGCAGTACTTC. V and J are TRBV6-1 and TRBJ2-7; TRBD2 aligns across 10 bases. V shed 3 bases, J shed 3 bases, and the junction held 5 bases outside the gene matches. In germline, CDR1 is MNHNS, CDR2 SASEGT. The length of the CDR3 is 15 residues.

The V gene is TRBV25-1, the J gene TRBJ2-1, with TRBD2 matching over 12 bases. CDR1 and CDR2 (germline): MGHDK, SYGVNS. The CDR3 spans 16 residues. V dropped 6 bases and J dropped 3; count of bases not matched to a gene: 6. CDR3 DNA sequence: TGTGCCAGCAGCCTTGGACTAGCGGGGCTCTACAATGAGCAGTTCTTC. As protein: CASSLGLAGLYNEQFF.

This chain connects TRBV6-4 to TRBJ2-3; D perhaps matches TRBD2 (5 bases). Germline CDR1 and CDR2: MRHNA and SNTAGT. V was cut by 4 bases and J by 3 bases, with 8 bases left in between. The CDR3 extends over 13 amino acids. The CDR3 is CASSVIATDTQYF. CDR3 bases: TGTGCCAGCAGTGTGATAGCGACAGATACGCAGTATTTT.

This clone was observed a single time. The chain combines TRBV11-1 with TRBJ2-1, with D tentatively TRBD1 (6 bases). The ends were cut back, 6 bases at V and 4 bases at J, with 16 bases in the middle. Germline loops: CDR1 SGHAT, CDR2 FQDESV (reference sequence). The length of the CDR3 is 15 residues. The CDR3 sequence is CASRGAIPNYNEQFF. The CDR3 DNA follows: TGTGCCAGCAGGGGGGCCATACCGAATTACAATGAGCAGTTCTTC. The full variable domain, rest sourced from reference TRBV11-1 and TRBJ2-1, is EAEVAQSPRYKITEKSQAVAFWCDPISGHATLYWYRQILGQGPELLVQFQDESVVDDSQLPKDRFSAERLKGVDSTLKIQPAELGDSAMYLCASRGAIPNYNEQFFGPGTRLTVL.

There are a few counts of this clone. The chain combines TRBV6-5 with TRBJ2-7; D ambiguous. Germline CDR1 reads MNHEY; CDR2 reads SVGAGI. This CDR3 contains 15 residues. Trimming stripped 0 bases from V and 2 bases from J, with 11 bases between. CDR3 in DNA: TGTGCCAGCAGTTACTCTCCAGGCCGCCCCTACGAGCAGTACTTC. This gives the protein CASSYSPGRPYEQYF.

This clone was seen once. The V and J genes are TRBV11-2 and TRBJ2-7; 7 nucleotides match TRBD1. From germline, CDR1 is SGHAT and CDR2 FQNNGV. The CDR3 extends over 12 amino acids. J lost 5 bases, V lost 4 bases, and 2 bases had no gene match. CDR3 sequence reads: CASSSTGDEQYF. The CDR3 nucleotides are TGTGCCAGCAGCTCCACAGGGGACGAGCAGTACTTC.

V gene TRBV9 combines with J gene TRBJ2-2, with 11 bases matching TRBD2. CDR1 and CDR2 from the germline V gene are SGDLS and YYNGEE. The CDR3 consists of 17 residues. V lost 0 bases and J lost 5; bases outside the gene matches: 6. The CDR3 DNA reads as TGTGCCAGCAGCGTAGCCTTAGCGGGGGGGCCGACCGGGGAGCTGTTTTTT. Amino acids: CASSVALAGGPTGELFF. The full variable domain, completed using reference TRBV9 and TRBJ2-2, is DSGVTQTPKHLITATGQRVTLRCSPRSGDLSVYWYQQSLDQGLQFLIQYYNGEERAKGNILERFSAQQFPDLHSELNLSSLELGDSALYFCASSVALAGGPTGELFFGEGSRLTVL.

This chain's CDR3 is CASSQELHYEQYF. CDR3 nucleotide sequence: TGCGCCAGCAGCCAGGAGCTACACTACGAGCAGTACTTC. The chain combines TRBV4-1 with TRBJ2-7; unclear D gene. V lost 3 bases, J lost 3 bases, and 9 bases lay in between. The length of the CDR3 is 13 residues. The germline gives CDR1 MGHRA, CDR2 YSYEKL.

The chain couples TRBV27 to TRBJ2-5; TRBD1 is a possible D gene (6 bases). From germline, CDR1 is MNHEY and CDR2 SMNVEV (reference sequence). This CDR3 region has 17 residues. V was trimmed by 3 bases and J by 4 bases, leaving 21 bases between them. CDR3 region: CASSLFPTGTDIETQYF. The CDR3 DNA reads TGTGCCAGCAGTTTGTTCCCCACAGGGACGGATATAGAGACCCAGTACTTC.

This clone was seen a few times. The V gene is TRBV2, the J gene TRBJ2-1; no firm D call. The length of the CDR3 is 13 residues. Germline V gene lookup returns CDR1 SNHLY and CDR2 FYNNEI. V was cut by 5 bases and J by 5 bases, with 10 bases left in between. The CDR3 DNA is TGTGCCAGCAGTTTGGCTCTCAACAATGAGCAGTTCTTC. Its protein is CASSLALNNEQFF.